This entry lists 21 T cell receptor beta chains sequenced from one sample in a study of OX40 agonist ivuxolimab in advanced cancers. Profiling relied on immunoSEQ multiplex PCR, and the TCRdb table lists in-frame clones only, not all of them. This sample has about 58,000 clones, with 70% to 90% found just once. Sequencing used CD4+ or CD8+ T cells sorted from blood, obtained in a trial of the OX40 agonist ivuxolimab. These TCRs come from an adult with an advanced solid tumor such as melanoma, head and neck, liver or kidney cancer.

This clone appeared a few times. CDR3 loop: CASSEDSWQETQYF. In nucleotides, the CDR3 is TGTGCCAGCAGTGAGGATAGCTGGCAAGAGACCCAGTACTTC. The rearrangement joins TRBV2 to TRBJ2-5; D ambiguous. This CDR3 spans 14 amino acids. Trimming removed 3 bases from V and 2 bases from J, with 10 bases in between. CDR1 and CDR2 from the germline V gene are SNHLY and FYNNEI. Full variable domain (missing parts from reference TRBV2 and TRBJ2-5): EPEVTQTPSHQVTQMGQEVILRCVPISNHLYFYWYRQILGQKVEFLVSFYNNEISEKSEIFDDQFSVERPDGSNFTLKIRSTKLEDSAMYFCASSEDSWQETQYFGPGTRLLVL.

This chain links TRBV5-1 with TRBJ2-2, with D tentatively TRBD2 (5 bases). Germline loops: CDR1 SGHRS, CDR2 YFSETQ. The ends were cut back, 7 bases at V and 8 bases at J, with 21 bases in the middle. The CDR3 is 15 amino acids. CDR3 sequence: CASAPIDGNRGELFF. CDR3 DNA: TGCGCCAGCGCCCCGATAGACGGGAACCGGGGGGAGCTGTTTTTT.

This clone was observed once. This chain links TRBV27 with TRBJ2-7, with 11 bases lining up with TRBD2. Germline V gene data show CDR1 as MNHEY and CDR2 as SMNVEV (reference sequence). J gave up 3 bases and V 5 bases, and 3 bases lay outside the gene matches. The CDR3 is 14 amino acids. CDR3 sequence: CASSVLAGVYEQYF. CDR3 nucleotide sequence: TGTGCCAGCAGTGTACTAGCGGGGGTCTACGAGCAGTACTTC.

In nucleotides, the CDR3 is TGTGCCAGCACCGAACCCGGGACAATCCCCTACGAGCAGTACTTC. Amino acids: CASTEPGTIPYEQYF. This chain joins TRBV28 and TRBJ2-7; D might be TRBD1 (6 bases). The CDR3 runs 15 residues. V was cut by 7 bases and J by 2 bases, with 18 bases left in between. CDR1 is MDHEN and CDR2 is SYDVKM in the germline V gene.

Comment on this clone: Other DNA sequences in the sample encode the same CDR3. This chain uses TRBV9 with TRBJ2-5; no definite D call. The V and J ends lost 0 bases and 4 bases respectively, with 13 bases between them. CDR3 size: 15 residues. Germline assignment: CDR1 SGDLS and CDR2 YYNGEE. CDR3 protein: CASSVGSSTVETQYF. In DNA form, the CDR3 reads TGTGCCAGCAGCGTAGGTTCTTCGACTGTAGAGACCCAGTACTTC.

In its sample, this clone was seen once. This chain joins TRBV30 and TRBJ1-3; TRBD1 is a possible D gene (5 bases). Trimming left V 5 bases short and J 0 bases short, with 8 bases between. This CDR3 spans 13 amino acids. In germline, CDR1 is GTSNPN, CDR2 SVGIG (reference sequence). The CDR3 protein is CAWGGDSGNTIYF. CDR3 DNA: TGTGCCTGGGGAGGGGACTCTGGAAACACCATATATTTT.

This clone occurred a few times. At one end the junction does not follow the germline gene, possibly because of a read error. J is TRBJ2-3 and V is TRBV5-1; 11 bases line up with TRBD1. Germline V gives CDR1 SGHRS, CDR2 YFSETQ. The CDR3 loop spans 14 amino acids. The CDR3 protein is CASRLDRGRDTQYF. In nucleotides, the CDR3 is TGCGCCAGCAGGTTGGACAGGGGGCGAGATACGCAGTATTTT.

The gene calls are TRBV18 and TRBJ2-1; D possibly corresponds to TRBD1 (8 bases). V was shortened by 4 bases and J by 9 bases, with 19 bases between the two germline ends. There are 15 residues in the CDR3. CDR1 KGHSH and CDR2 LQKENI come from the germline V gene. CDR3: CASSLGQGGVGEQFF. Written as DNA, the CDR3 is TGTGCCAGCTCACTAGGACAGGGAGGGGTTGGTGAGCAGTTCTTC.

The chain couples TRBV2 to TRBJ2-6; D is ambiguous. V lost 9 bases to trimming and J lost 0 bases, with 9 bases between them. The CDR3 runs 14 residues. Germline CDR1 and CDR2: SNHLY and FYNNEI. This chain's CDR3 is CARGFGSGANVLTF. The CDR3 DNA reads TGTGCCAGAGGTTTTGGCTCTGGGGCCAACGTCCTGACTTTC.

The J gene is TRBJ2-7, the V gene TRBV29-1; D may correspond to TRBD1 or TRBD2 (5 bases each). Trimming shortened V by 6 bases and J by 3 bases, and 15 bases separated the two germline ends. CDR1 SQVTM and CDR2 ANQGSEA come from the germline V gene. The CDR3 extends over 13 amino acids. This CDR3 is CSVAGTPGYEQYF. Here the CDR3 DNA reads TGCAGCGTGGCCGGGACCCCGGGCTACGAGCAGTACTTC.

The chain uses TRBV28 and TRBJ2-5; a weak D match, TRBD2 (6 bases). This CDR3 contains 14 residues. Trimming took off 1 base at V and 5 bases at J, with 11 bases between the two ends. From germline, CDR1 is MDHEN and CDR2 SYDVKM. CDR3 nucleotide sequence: TGTGCCAGCAGTTTATACCGGGGGATCGAGACCCAGTACTTC. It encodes CASSLYRGIETQYF. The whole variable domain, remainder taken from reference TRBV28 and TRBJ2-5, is DVKVTQSSRYLVKRTGEKVFLECVQDMDHENMFWYRQDPGLGLRLIYFSYDVKMKEKGDIPEGYSVSREKKERFSLILESASTNQTSMYLCASSLYRGIETQYFGPGTRLLVL.

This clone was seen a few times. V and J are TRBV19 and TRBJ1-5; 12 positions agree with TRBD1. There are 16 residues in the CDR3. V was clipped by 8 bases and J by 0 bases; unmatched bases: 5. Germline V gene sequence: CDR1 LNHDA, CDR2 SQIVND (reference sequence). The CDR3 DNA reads TGTGCCAGTGGGGGACAGGGGGCTTATAGCAATCAGCCCCAGCATTTT. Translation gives CASGGQGAYSNQPQHF.

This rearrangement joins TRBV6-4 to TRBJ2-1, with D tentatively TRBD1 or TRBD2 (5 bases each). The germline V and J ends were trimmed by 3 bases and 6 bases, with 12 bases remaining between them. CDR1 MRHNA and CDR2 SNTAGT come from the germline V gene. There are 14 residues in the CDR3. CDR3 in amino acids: CASSETRGTNEQFF. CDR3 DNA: TGTGCCAGCAGTGAGACACGAGGGACCAATGAGCAGTTCTTC.

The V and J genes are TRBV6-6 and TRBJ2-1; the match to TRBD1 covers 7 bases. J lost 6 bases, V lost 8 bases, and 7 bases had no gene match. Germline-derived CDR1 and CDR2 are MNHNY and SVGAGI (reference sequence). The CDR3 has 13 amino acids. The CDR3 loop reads CASRDSEANEQFF. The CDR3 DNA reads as TGTGCCAGCCGGGACAGTGAGGCCAATGAGCAGTTCTTC.

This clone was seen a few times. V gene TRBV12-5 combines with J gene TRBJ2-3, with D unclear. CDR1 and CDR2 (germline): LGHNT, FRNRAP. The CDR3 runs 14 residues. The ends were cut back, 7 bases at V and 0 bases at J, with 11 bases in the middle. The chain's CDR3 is CASALATSTDTQYF. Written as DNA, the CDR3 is TGTGCTAGTGCGCTGGCAACTAGCACAGATACGCAGTATTTT.

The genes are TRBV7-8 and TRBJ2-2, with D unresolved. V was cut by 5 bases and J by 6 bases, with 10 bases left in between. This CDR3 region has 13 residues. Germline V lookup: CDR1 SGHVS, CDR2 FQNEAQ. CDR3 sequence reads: CASSPRIPGELFF. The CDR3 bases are TGTGCCAGCAGCCCCAGGATCCCCGGGGAGCTGTTTTTT.

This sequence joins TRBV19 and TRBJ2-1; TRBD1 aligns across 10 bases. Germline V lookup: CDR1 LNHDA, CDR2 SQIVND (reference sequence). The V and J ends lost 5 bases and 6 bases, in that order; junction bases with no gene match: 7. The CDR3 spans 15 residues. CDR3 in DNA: TGTGCCAGTAGTTCGTCCTGGACAGGGGGCAATGAGCAGTTCTTC. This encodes CASSSSWTGGNEQFF.

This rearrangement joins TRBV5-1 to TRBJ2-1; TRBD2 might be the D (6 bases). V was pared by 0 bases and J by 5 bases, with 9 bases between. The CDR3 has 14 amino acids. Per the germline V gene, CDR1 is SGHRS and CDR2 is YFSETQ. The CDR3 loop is CASSLVASDNEQFF. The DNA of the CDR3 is TGCGCCAGCAGCTTGGTGGCTAGCGACAATGAGCAGTTCTTC.

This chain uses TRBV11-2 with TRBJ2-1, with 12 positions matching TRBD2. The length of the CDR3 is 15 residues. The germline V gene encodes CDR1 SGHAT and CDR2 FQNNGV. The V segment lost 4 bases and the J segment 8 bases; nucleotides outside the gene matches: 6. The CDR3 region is CASSSGLAGMDEQFF. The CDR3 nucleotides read TGTGCCAGCAGCTCAGGACTAGCGGGAATGGATGAGCAGTTCTTC.

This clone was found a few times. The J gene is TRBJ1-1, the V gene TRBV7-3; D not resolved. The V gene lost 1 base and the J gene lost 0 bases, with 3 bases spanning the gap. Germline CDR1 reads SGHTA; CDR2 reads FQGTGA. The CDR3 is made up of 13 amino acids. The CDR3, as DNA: TGTGCCAGCAGCTTAAATGTGAACACTGAAGCTTTCTTT. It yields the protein CASSLNVNTEAFF.

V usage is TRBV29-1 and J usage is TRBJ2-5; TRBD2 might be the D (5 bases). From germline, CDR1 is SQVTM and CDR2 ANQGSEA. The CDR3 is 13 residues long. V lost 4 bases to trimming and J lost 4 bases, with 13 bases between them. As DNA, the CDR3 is TGCAGCGTTGGAGAGGTAGAGGGAGAGACCCAGTACTTC. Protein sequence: CSVGEVEGETQYF.